The sequence of this T cell receptor (beta chain) was determined in a study of blood T cells in healthy people across ages. For the second PCR, which ran for about 7 to 11 cycles, a sample-barcoded 5' primer and a J-beta primer mix were used. Each sample provided no less than 2.5 million CDR3-containing paired-end reads. TCRdb re-derived calls from the 5' RACE reads in MiXCR, one entry per CDR3 protein. The repertoire holds about 640,000 distinct CDR3 sequences, with approximately 40% as singletons. Total RNA extracted from each sample amounted to at least 6 micrograms. The germline V gene encodes CDR1 MNHEY and CDR2 SVGAGI. The CDR3 runs 14 residues. The J segment lost 2 bases and the V segment lost 10 bases, leaving 9 bases of the junction unmatched. General study points: Naive and antigen-experienced cells could not be conclusively compared, given unsorted PBMCs.

A note on this clonotype: What it binds is not known.

The chain joins TRBV6-5 to TRBJ2-7, with 9 bases aligning to TRBD1. The sample was blood. This clonotype originated in a man older than 75 in good health. The CDR3 is CATTADRGTYEQYF. The CDR3 bases are TGTGCCACTACCGCGGACAGGGGAACCTACGAGCAGTACTTC.